One sample yielded the 4 T cell receptor beta chains listed below, sequenced in a study of cytomegalovirus exposure and HLA in healthy donors. Assay used: immunoSEQ multiplex PCR; TCRdb lists only in-frame clones, some missing. The table includes some 240,000 clones, 80% to 90% detected once. The specimen was PBMCs. Receptors originate from a woman aged 18-35 years in good health and CMV-seropositive.

V gene TRBV7-3 combines with J gene TRBJ2-5, with D uncertain. CDR3 length equals 14 residues. V lost 2 bases and J 3 bases, leaving 10 bases between the germline ends. The germline V gene encodes CDR1 SGHTA and CDR2 FQGTGA. The CDR3 here is CASSLGPTEETQYF. CDR3 DNA: TGTGCCAGCAGCTTAGGGCCTACAGAAGAGACCCAGTACTTC.

The V call is TRBV28, the J call TRBJ1-2; TRBD1 is a possible D gene (6 bases). From germline, CDR1 is MDHEN and CDR2 SYDVKM. The ends were cut back, 7 bases at V and 2 bases at J, with 14 bases in the middle. The CDR3 sequence is 14 residues long. CDR3 loop: CASTVWGQNYGYTF. The DNA for the CDR3 is TGTGCCAGCACCGTATGGGGGCAGAACTATGGCTACACCTTC.

This clone was seen only a few times. The CDR3 protein is CASSEALLAGGEYF. CDR3 coding DNA: TGTGCCAGCAGTGAAGCGCTTCTGGCGGGAGGCGAGTACTTC. The chain joins TRBV2 to TRBJ2-7; 8 bases agree with TRBD2. Germline trimming cut 0 bases from V and 11 bases from J; bases unmatched to any gene: 9. Germline CDR1 SNHLY, CDR2 FYNNEI. CDR3 length: 14 amino acids.

This chain uses TRBV19 with TRBJ1-5; the match to TRBD1 covers 7 bases. The CDR3 loop spans 13 amino acids. V gave up 3 bases and J gave up 6 bases; unmatched junction bases: 2. CDR1 and CDR2 (germline): LNHDA, SQIVND (reference sequence). The CDR3 nucleotides are TGTGCCAGTAGTATTAGGGGGCCTCAGCCCCAGCATTTT. It translates to CASSIRGPQPQHF.